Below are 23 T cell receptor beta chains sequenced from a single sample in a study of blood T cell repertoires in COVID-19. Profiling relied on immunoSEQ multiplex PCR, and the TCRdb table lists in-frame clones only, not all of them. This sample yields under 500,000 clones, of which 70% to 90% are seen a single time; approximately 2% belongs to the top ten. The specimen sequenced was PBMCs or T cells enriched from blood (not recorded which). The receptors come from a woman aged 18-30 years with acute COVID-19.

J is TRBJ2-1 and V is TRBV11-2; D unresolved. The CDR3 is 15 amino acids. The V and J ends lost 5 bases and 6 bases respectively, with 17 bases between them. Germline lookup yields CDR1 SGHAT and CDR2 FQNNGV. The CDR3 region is CASSPQLQIPNEQFF. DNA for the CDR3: TGTGCCAGCAGCCCCCAACTACAAATCCCCAATGAGCAGTTCTTC.

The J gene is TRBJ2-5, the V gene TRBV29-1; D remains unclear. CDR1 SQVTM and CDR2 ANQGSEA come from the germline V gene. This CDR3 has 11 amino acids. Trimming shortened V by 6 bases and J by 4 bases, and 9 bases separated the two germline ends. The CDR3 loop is CSVRSSETQYF. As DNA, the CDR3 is TGCAGCGTCCGGTCGTCAGAGACCCAGTACTTC.

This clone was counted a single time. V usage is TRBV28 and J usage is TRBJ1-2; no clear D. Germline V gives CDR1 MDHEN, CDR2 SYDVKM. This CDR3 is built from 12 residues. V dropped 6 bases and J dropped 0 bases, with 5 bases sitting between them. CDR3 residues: CASSTANYGYTF. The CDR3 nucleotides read TGTGCCAGCAGCACAGCTAACTATGGCTACACCTTC.

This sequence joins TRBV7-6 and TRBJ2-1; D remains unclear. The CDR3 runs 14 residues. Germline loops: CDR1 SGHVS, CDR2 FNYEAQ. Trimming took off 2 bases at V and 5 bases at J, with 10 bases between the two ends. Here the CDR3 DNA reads TGTGCCAGCAGCTTACTACTAAACGACAATGAGCAGTTCTTC. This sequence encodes CASSLLLNDNEQFF.

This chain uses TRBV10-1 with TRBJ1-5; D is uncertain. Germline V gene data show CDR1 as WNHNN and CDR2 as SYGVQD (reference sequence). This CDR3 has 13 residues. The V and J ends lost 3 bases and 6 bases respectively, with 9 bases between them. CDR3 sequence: CASSDGKVQPQHF. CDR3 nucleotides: TGCGCCAGCAGTGACGGGAAGGTTCAGCCCCAGCATTTT.

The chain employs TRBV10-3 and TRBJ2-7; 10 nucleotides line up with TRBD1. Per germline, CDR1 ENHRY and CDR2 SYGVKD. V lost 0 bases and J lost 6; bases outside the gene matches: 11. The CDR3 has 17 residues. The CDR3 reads CAISESLSGTGEGEQYF. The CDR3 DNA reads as TGTGCCATCAGTGAGTCTCTATCCGGGACAGGGGAAGGCGAGCAGTACTTC.

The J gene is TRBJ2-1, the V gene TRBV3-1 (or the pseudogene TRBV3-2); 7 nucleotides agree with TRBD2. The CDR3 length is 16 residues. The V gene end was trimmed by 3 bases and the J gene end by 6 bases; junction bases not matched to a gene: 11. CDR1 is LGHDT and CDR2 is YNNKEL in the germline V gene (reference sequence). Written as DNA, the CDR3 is TGTGCCAGCAGCCACGGGGGGACGATGGGGGTCAATGAGCAGTTCTTC. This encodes CASSHGGTMGVNEQFF.

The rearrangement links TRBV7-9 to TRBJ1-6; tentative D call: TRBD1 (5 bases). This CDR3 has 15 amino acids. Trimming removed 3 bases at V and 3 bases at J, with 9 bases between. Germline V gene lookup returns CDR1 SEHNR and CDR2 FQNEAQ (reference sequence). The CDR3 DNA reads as TGTGCCAGCAGCTTTAGGGGCGACTATAATTCACCCCTCCACTTT. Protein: CASSFRGDYNSPLHF.

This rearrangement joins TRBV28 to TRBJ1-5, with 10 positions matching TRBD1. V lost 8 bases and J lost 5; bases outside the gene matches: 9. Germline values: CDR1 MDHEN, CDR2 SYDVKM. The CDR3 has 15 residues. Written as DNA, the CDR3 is TGTGCCAGCGCTACTGGACAGGGGGGTTATCAGCCCCAGCATTTT. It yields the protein CASATGQGGYQPQHF.

The CDR3 reads CASSFQGASSEQFF. As DNA, the CDR3 is TGTGCCAGCAGCTTTCAGGGGGCATCATCCGAGCAGTTCTTC. The chain uses TRBV7-2 and TRBJ2-1; 8 bases match TRBD1. CDR3 length: 14 amino acids. Per the germline V gene, CDR1 is SGHTA and CDR2 is FQGNSA. Trimming removed 3 bases from V and 10 bases from J; junction bases left unmatched: 8.

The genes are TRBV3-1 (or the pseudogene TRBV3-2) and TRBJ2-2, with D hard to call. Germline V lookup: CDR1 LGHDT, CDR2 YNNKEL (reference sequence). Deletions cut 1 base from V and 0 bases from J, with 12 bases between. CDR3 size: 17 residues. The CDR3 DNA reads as TGTGCCAGCAGCCAAGTGTCAGGAATGACGAACACCGGGGAGCTGTTTTTT. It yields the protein CASSQVSGMTNTGELFF.

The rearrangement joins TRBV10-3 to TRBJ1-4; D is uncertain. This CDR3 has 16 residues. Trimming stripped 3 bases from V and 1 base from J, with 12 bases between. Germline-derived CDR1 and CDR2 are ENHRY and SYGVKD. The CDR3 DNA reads TGTGCCATCAGTGATTTCGGAGGGCGAACTAATGAAAAACTGTTTTTT. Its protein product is CAISDFGGRTNEKLFF.

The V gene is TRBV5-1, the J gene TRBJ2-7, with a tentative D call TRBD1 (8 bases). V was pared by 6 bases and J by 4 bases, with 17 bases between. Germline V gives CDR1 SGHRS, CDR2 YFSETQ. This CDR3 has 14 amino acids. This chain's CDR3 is CASTVGQGGYEQYF. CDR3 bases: TGCGCCAGCACCGTTGGACAGGGAGGGTACGAGCAGTACTTC.

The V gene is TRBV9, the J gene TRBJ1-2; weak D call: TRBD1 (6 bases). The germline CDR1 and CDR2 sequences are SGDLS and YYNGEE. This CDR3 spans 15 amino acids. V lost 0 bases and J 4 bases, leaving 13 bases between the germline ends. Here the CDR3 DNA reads TGTGCCAGCAGCGTAGGATCGACAGGCGCCTATGGCTACACCTTC. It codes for CASSVGSTGAYGYTF.

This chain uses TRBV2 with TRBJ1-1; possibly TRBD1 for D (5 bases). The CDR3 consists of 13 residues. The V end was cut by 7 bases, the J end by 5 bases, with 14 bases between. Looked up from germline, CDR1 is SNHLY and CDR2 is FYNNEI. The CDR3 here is CASTGTEGTEAFF. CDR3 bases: TGTGCCAGCACCGGGACGGAGGGGACTGAAGCTTTCTTT.

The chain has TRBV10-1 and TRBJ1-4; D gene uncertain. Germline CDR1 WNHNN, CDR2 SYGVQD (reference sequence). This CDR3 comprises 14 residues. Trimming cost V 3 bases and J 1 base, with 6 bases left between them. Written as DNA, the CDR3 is TGCGCCAGCAGTGATCCGGGAACTAATGAAAAACTGTTTTTT. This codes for CASSDPGTNEKLFF.

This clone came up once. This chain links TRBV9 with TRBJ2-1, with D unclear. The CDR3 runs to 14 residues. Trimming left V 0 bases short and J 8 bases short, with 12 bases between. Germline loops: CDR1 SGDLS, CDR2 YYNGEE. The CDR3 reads CASSVAGTEYEQFF. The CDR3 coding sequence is TGTGCCAGCAGCGTAGCAGGTACCGAGTATGAGCAGTTCTTC. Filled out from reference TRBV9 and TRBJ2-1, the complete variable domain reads DSGVTQTPKHLITATGQRVTLRCSPRSGDLSVYWYQQSLDQGLQFLIQYYNGEERAKGNILERFSAQQFPDLHSELNLSSLELGDSALYFCASSVAGTEYEQFFGPGTRLTVL.

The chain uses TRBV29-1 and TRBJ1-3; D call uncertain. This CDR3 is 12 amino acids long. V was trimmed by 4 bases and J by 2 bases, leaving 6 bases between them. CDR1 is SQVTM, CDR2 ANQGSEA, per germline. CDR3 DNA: TGCAGCGTTGGCGGCACTGGAAACACCATATATTTT. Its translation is CSVGGTGNTIYF.

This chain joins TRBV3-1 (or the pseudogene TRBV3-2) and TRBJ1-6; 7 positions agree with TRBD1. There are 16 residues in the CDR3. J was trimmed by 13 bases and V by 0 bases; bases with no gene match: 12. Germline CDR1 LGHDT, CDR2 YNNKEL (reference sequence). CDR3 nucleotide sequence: TGTGCCAGCAGCCAAGACTCCGGGACAGAGGGTCACCCCCTCCACTTT. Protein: CASSQDSGTEGHPLHF.

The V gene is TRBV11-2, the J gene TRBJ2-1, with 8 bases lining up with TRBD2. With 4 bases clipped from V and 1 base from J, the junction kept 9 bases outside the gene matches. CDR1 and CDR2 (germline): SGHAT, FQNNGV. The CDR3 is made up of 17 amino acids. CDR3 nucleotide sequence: TGTGCCAGCAGCTATCAAACAAGCGGGGGATCCTACAATGAGCAGTTCTTC. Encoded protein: CASSYQTSGGSYNEQFF. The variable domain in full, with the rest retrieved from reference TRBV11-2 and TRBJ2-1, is EAGVAQSPRYKIIEKRQSVAFWCNPISGHATLYWYQQILGQGPKLLIQFQNNGVVDDSQLPKDRFSAERLKGVDSTLKIQPAKLEDSAVYLCASSYQTSGGSYNEQFFGPGTRLTVL.

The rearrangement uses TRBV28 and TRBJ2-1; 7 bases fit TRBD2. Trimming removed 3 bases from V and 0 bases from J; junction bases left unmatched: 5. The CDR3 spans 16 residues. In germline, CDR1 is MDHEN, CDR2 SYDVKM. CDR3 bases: TGTGCCAGCAGTTTTGCTGGCGGGAGCTCCTACAATGAGCAGTTCTTC. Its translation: CASSFAGGSSYNEQFF.

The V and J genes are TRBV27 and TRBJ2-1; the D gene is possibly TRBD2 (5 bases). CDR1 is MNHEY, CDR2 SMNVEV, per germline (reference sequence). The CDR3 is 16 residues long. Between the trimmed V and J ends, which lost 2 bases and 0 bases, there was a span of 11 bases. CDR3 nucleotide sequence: TGTGCCAGCAGTTTAAATTACGGGATCTCCTACAATGAGCAGTTCTTC. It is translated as CASSLNYGISYNEQFF.

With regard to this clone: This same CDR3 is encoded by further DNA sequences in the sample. CDR3 nucleotide sequence: TGCAGCGTTGAGGGGGGGGCCAACTATGGCTACACCTTC. Translating it yields CSVEGGANYGYTF. The chain couples TRBV29-1 to TRBJ1-2, with D perhaps matching TRBD1 (6 bases). The length of the CDR3 is 13 residues. V lost 3 bases, J lost 2 bases, and 10 bases lay in between. Germline assignment: CDR1 SQVTM and CDR2 ANQGSEA.